The rows below give T cell receptor beta chains drawn from one sample of a study of blood T cell repertoires in COVID-19. TCRdb's copy holds only in-frame clones and misses some; the assay was immunoSEQ multiplex PCR. This table has 200,000 to 250,000 clones, approximately 91% appearing once. The specimen was peripheral blood. The receptors come from a man in his thirties or forties with COVID-19, enrolled during active disease. The CDR3 runs from the conserved cysteine through the conserved F or W. D genes are given only for firm matches. A row's size may be missing; if present it is once, few, many or a size class.

v_gene,abundance,d_gene,j_gene,CDR3aa,CDR3nt
TRBV2,.,TRBD2,TRBJ2-3,CASSEKRGGYDTQYF,TGTGCCAGCAGTGAAAAGCGGGGGGGATATGATACGCAGTATTTT
TRBV7-3,once,.,TRBJ2-3,CASSFVGGTIDTQYF,TGTGCCAGCAGCTTCGTCGGGGGAACGATAGATACGCAGTATTTT
TRBV28,.,.,TRBJ2-7,CASSHLRDTAYEQYF,TGTGCCAGCAGCCACCTCCGGGACACTGCCTACGAGCAGTACTTC
TRBV6-1,.,TRBD1,TRBJ1-5,CASSEGTGGAGWVNQPQHF,TGTGCCAGCAGTGAAGGGACAGGGGGCGCGGGGTGGGTCAATCAGCCCCAGCATTTT
TRBV4-2,.,.,TRBJ2-2,CASSQAGETGELFF,TGTGCCAGCAGTCAGGCAGGGGAGACCGGGGAGCTGTTTTTT
TRBV7-7,.,.,TRBJ2-5,CASSARGTSRETQYF,TGTGCCAGCAGTGCTCGGGGGACTTCGAGGGAGACCCAGTACTTC
TRBV5-1,.,TRBD2,TRBJ2-7,CASSPDGRRDDEQYF,TGCGCCAGCAGCCCAGACGGGAGGCGCGACGACGAGCAGTACTTC
TRBV4-2,.,TRBD1,TRBJ1-4,CASSQDGQGDEKLFF,TGTGCCAGCAGCCAAGACGGGCAGGGGGATGAAAAACTGTTTTTT
TRBV5-4,.,.,TRBJ1-1,CASSLGWGVNTEAFF,TGTGCCAGCAGCTTGGGGTGGGGGGTGAACACTGAAGCTTTCTTT
TRBV10-3,.,.,TRBJ1-1,CAISEISDTEAFF,TGTGCCATCAGTGAAATTTCTGACACTGAAGCTTTCTTT
TRBV6-6,.,TRBD1,TRBJ2-7,CASSYVAGGAYEQYF,TGTGCCAGCAGTTACGTAGCAGGGGGAGCCTACGAGCAGTACTTC
TRBV19,.,TRBD1,TRBJ1-3,CASSRTGRFTSGNTIYF,TGTGCCAGTAGCCGGACAGGGCGGTTTACCTCTGGAAACACCATATATTTT
TRBV10-3,.,.,TRBJ2-2,CAITSGGSNTGELFF,TGTGCCATTACTTCGGGGGGCTCGAACACCGGGGAGCTGTTTTTT
TRBV7-9,.,.,TRBJ1-1,CASSHRTGDLEAFF,TGTGCCAGCAGCCACCGAACAGGAGATCTTGAAGCTTTCTTT
TRBV5-1,.,.,TRBJ1-5,CASSLGGLSNQPQHF,TGCGCCAGCAGCTTGGGGGGGCTTAGCAATCAGCCCCAGCATTTT
TRBV30,.,.,TRBJ1-1,CAWSVLLIRGTEAFF,TGTGCCTGGAGTGTACTGCTAATCAGGGGCACTGAAGCTTTCTTT
TRBV9,.,TRBD2,TRBJ2-7,CASSVGLAGISEQYF,TGTGCCAGCAGCGTAGGACTAGCGGGGATCAGCGAGCAGTACTTC
TRBV25-1,once,.,TRBJ1-2,CASSPIGGSKGYTF,TGTGCCAGCAGCCCCATCGGAGGGTCGAAAGGCTACACCTTC
TRBV27,.,TRBD2,TRBJ2-7,CATGHGVAGEQYF,TGTGCCACCGGCCATGGGGTAGCGGGGGAGCAGTACTTC
TRBV13,.,.,TRBJ2-2,CASSVQYAGTGVGSTGELFF,TGTGCCAGCAGCGTGCAGTACGCCGGGACTGGGGTTGGATCCACCGGGGAGCTGTTTTTT
TRBV29-1,few,.,TRBJ1-5,CSVAGGDGANQPQHF,TGCAGCGTTGCCGGGGGAGACGGAGCCAATCAGCCCCAGCATTTT
TRBV6-5,.,TRBD1,TRBJ1-4,CATGEGGAGNEKLFF,TGTGCCACAGGTGAAGGGGGCGCCGGGAATGAAAAACTGTTTTTT
TRBV10-1,.,.,TRBJ1-2,CASSESKGSLYGYTF,TGCGCCAGCAGTGAGTCGAAAGGGAGCCTCTATGGCTACACCTTC
TRBV6-6,few,.,TRBJ2-1,CASSPRGLHNEQFF,TGTGCCAGCAGCCCCCGCGGACTCCACAATGAGCAGTTCTTC
TRBV6-5,.,.,TRBJ2-4,CASRGTRGKNIQYF,TGTGCCAGCAGAGGCACAAGGGGAAAGAACATTCAGTACTTC
TRBV29-1,.,.,TRBJ1-2,CSVMAPYYGYTF,TGCAGCGTTATGGCCCCGTACTATGGCTACACCTTC
TRBV4-1,.,.,TRBJ1-1,CASSQEWGRTEAFF,TGCGCCAGCAGCCAAGAATGGGGGCGCACTGAAGCTTTCTTT
TRBV5-1,.,TRBD1,TRBJ1-1,CASSPGRGDEAFF,TGCGCCAGCAGCCCCGGCAGGGGGGATGAAGCTTTCTTT
TRBV19,.,TRBD2,TRBJ2-1,CASSPRLAGGPNEQFF,TGTGCCAGTAGCCCGCGACTAGCGGGGGGTCCCAATGAGCAGTTCTTC
TRBV12-3/TRBV12-4,.,TRBD1,TRBJ1-1,CASSPGTGIEAFF,TGTGCCAGCAGTCCCGGGACAGGGATTGAAGCTTTCTTT
TRBV7-6,.,.,TRBJ2-7,CASSLGSRGYEQYF,TGTGCCAGCAGCTTAGGTAGCAGGGGCTACGAGCAGTACTTC
TRBV24-1,.,.,TRBJ2-5,CATSDGRSETQYF,TGTGCCACCAGTGATGGCAGGTCGGAGACCCAGTACTTC
TRBV11-2,.,.,TRBJ1-1,CASSRGTGVAEAFF,TGTGCCAGCAGCCGAGGGACTGGGGTAGCTGAAGCTTTCTTT
TRBV10-2,.,TRBD2,TRBJ2-1,CASSSSGGRYNEQFF,TGCGCCAGCAGTTCTAGCGGGGGAAGGTACAATGAGCAGTTCTTC
TRBV4-1,.,TRBD2,TRBJ2-1,CASSQGLAGVNEQFF,TGCGCCAGCAGCCAAGGGCTAGCGGGGGTCAATGAGCAGTTCTTC
TRBV11-3,.,.,TRBJ2-1,CASSFRQGTYNEQFF,TGTGCCAGCAGCTTCCGGCAGGGAACCTACAATGAGCAGTTCTTC
TRBV5-4,.,.,TRBJ2-1,CASSHRSEQFF,TGTGCCAGCAGTCACAGGAGTGAGCAGTTCTTC
TRBV11-2,.,.,TRBJ2-1,CASSLGRDSYNEQFF,TGTGCCAGCAGCTTAGGCAGGGACTCATACAATGAGCAGTTCTTC
TRBV11-2,.,.,TRBJ1-1,CASSLRGAMNTEAFF,TGTGCCAGCAGCCTACGGGGGGCCATGAACACTGAAGCTTTCTTT